The 21 T cell receptor beta chains reported below all come from one sample, sequenced in a study of T cells in Graves' hyperthyroidism and ophthalmopathy. Amplification yielded TCR beta CDR3 regions, with RNA transcripts as the source. An initial round of RT-PCR targeting the TCR CDR3 relied on the HTBI primer set. TCRdb re-derived calls from the multiplex PCR reads in MiXCR, one entry per CDR3 protein. Altogether 450,000 to 650,000 distinct CDR3 sequences are present, less than 25% being singletons, with the ten largest covering more than 25%. The sequenced sample was blood. The origin of the receptors is a man between 18 and 29 years old with Graves' hyperthyroidism.

This clonotype was seen only a few times. The chain recombines TRBV28 with TRBJ2-7, with TRBD2 as a possible D gene (5 bases). The V end was cut by 5 bases, the J end by 5 bases, with 10 bases between. Germline CDR1 is MDHEN and CDR2 is SYDVKM. The CDR3 covers 12 residues. The CDR3 protein is CASSPGLHEQYF. The CDR3 DNA sequence: TGTGCCAGCAGTCCCGGACTTCACGAGCAGTACTTC. Together with reference TRBV28 and TRBJ2-7, the CDR3 gives the full variable domain: DVKVTQSSRYLVKRTGEKVFLECVQDMDHENMFWYRQDPGLGLRLIYFSYDVKMKEKGDIPEGYSVSREKKERFSLILESASTNQTSMYLCASSPGLHEQYFGPGTRLTVT.

This clonotype was detected many times. The chain has TRBV11-2 and TRBJ1-1; 7 positions match TRBD1. This CDR3 region has 15 residues. V was clipped by 3 bases and J by 3 bases; unmatched bases: 7. Looked up from germline, CDR1 is SGHAT and CDR2 is FQNNGV. The CDR3 reads CASSLGGGLYTEAFF. The CDR3, as DNA: TGTGCCAGCAGCTTGGGAGGGGGCCTTTACACTGAAGCTTTCTTT.

This clonotype has only one observation. One junction end disagrees with the germline gene, perhaps due to a read error. The CDR3 protein is CASRIGRPTYDQYF. The CDR3 nucleotides read TGTGCCAGCAGGATCGGACGGCCGACCTACGATCAGTACTTC. The chain uses TRBV2 and TRBJ2-7; no clear D gene. This CDR3 contains 14 residues. Germline-derived CDR1 and CDR2 are SNHLY and FYNNEI.

In this sample, this clonotype turned up a few times. The chain employs TRBV5-1 and TRBJ1-5, with TRBD1 identical over 8 bases. With 0 bases clipped from V and 7 bases from J, the junction kept 6 bases outside the gene matches. Looked up from germline, CDR1 is SGHRS and CDR2 is YFSETQ. CDR3 size: 15 residues. CDR3 protein: CASSLAGQGGQPQHF. In nucleotides, the CDR3 is TGCGCCAGCAGCTTGGCCGGACAGGGTGGCCAGCCCCAGCATTTT. Variable domain in full (rest from reference TRBV5-1 and TRBJ1-5): KAGVTQTPRYLIKTRGQQVTLSCSPISGHRSVSWYQQTPGQGLQFLFEYFSETQRNKGNFPGRFSGRQFSNSRSEMNVSTLELGDSALYLCASSLAGQGGQPQHFGDGTRLSIL.

This clonotype came up many times. The gene calls are TRBV13 and TRBJ1-2; a possible D gene is TRBD1 (5 bases). The CDR3 totals 18 residues. Germline V gene lookup returns CDR1 PRHDT and CDR2 FYEKMQ (reference sequence). Trimming left V 3 bases short and J 8 bases short, with 28 bases between. CDR3: CASSFFRSARALPIGYTF. Written as DNA, the CDR3 is TGTGCCAGCAGCTTTTTTCGCTCGGCCAGGGCGTTACCTATCGGCTACACCTTC.

The J gene is TRBJ1-2, the V gene TRBV29-1, with a tentative D call TRBD1 (6 bases). Trimming took off 2 bases at V and 4 bases at J, with 14 bases between the two ends. Germline V gene data show CDR1 as SQVTM and CDR2 as ANQGSEA. This CDR3 is 14 amino acids long. CDR3 region: CSVESIGGPYGYTF. Written as DNA, the CDR3 is TGCAGCGTTGAATCGATAGGGGGGCCCTATGGCTACACCTTC.

Comment on this clonotype: Since the CDR3 does not end with the conserved phenylalanine or tryptophan, this likely comes from a read error. No DNA is shown, since the ends of the CDR3 on it are uncertain; the CDR3 is the one TCRdb lists. The V call is TRBV2, the J call TRBJ1-1. The V gene's germline CDR1 is SNHLY and CDR2 FYNNEI. The CDR3 length equals 13 residues, ends included. The CDR3 region is CASRRGGNTEACL.

This clonotype was recorded at least ten times. The chain joins TRBV11-1 to TRBJ2-7; 7 bases agree with TRBD1. The trim removed 3 bases at V and 3 bases at J, leaving 11 bases unmatched. The CDR3 totals 16 residues. Germline assignment: CDR1 SGHAT and CDR2 FQDESV (reference sequence). The CDR3 DNA is TGTGCCAGCAGCTTGGGTACCGGACAGGTGCACTACGAGCAGTACTTC. It specifies CASSLGTGQVHYEQYF.

This clonotype was seen a handful of times. The V and J genes are TRBV4-2 and TRBJ1-1; no clear D. Germline V gene lookup returns CDR1 LGHNA and CDR2 YNFKEQ. The ends were cut back, 0 bases at V and 1 base at J, with 6 bases in the middle. The CDR3 has 14 amino acids. CDR3 in amino acids: CASSQDKQNTEAFF. In DNA form, the CDR3 reads TGTGCCAGCAGCCAAGATAAGCAGAACACTGAAGCTTTCTTT.

The V call is TRBV20-1, the J call TRBJ2-7; no reliable D call. Trimming took off 1 base at V and 0 bases at J, with 1 base between the two ends. The V gene's germline CDR1 is DFQATT and CDR2 SNEGSKA (reference sequence). The CDR3 length is 11 residues. DNA of the CDR3: TGCAGTGCTAGAGTCTCCTACGAGCAGTACTTC. Translating gives CSARVSYEQYF.

In its sample, this clonotype was seen many times. V usage is TRBV5-1 and J usage is TRBJ2-2; D possibly matches TRBD1 or TRBD2 (5 bases each). The V and J ends lost 0 bases and 6 bases respectively, with 12 bases between them. Germline V gene lookup returns CDR1 SGHRS and CDR2 YFSETQ. The CDR3 runs to 15 residues. The CDR3 DNA reads as TGCGCCAGCAGCTTGGAGGGGCCCGGGGCCGGGGAGCTGTTTTTT. It encodes CASSLEGPGAGELFF.

This clonotype was counted only a few times. This rearrangement joins TRBV2 to TRBJ2-5; possible D gene TRBD1, 5 bases. There are 14 residues in the CDR3. Trimming pared 4 bases from V and 2 bases from J, leaving 11 bases between. CDR1 is SNHLY and CDR2 is FYNNEI in the germline V gene. This CDR3 reads CASSAGRTQETQYF. The CDR3 DNA reads TGTGCCAGCAGTGCCGGACGGACACAAGAGACCCAGTACTTC. The full variable domain, with the rest looked up from reference TRBV2 and TRBJ2-5, is EPEVTQTPSHQVTQMGQEVILRCVPISNHLYFYWYRQILGQKVEFLVSFYNNEISEKSEIFDDQFSVERPDGSNFTLKIRSTKLEDSAMYFCASSAGRTQETQYFGPGTRLLVL.

The genes are TRBV7-9 and TRBJ2-7; the match to TRBD1 covers 9 bases. Germline assignment: CDR1 SEHNR and CDR2 FQNEAQ (reference sequence). Germline trimming cut 1 base from V and 5 bases from J; bases unmatched to any gene: 6. The CDR3 spans 15 residues. In DNA form, the CDR3 reads TGTGCCAGCAGCTTAGGGACAGGGGTGCTCAACGAGCAGTACTTC. This codes for CASSLGTGVLNEQYF.

In its sample, this clonotype was seen many times. The CDR3, as DNA: TGTGCCAGCAGCGACAGGGAACCCCAGCATTTT. Translation: CASSDREPQHF. The chain is built from TRBV6-1 and TRBJ1-5; TRBD1 matches at 7 bases. V gave up 6 bases and J gave up 10 bases; unmatched junction bases: 3. This CDR3 is built from 11 residues. Germline values: CDR1 MNHNS, CDR2 SASEGT.

Concerning this clonotype itself: A much more abundant neighbour one base away suggests this may be a read error. CDR3 sequence reads: CASSWRDREVHGELCF. The CDR3 nucleotides are TGTGCCAGCAGCTGGAGGGACAGGGAGGTTCACGGGGAGCTGTGTTTT. This rearrangement joins TRBV11-1 to TRBJ2-2, with 9 positions matching TRBD1. CDR1 and CDR2 from the germline V gene are SGHAT and FQDESV (reference sequence). CDR3 length: 16 residues.

This clonotype was observed many times. The chain is built from TRBV12-3 or TRBV12-4 and TRBJ1-1; 10 bases fit TRBD1. This CDR3 is 14 amino acids long. With 5 bases clipped from V and 5 bases from J, the junction kept 5 bases outside the gene matches. The CDR3 DNA sequence: TGTGCCAGCAGTACAAGACAGGGGGCTACTGAAGCTTTCTTT. Residues: CASSTRQGATEAFF.

The chain couples TRBV7-2 to TRBJ2-7; possibly TRBD2 for D (6 bases). The V end was cut by 4 bases, the J end by 3 bases, with 10 bases between. This CDR3 comprises 13 residues. Per germline, CDR1 SGHTA and CDR2 FQGNSA. CDR3 DNA sequence: TGTGCCAGCAGCTCGGTGGGAGGCTACGAGCAGTACTTC. This encodes CASSSVGGYEQYF.

The chain recombines TRBV4-2 with TRBJ1-2; D perhaps matches TRBD1 (5 bases). Trimming left V 4 bases short and J 4 bases short, with 19 bases between. CDR1 and CDR2 from the germline V gene are LGHNA and YNFKEQ. The CDR3 sequence is 16 residues long. The CDR3 coding sequence is TGTGCCAGCAGCCCAACCCTACAGGTTTATCGCTATGGCTACACCTTC. This codes for CASSPTLQVYRYGYTF.

The rearrangement uses TRBV6-1 and TRBJ1-1, with TRBD1 matching over 7 bases. Germline CDR1 and CDR2: MNHNS and SASEGT. This CDR3 spans 13 amino acids. The junction had 8 bases not matched to a gene; V was cut back by 3 bases and J by 10 bases. CDR3 loop: CASSDEGAGGAFF. CDR3 nucleotides: TGTGCCAGCAGTGATGAGGGGGCGGGTGGAGCTTTCTTT.

Only one count was recorded for this clonotype. The chain combines TRBV15 with TRBJ2-5; no clear D gene. The V end was cut by 0 bases, the J end by 5 bases, with 10 bases between. CDR3 length: 14 residues. Germline V gene lookup returns CDR1 LNHNV and CDR2 YYDKDF (reference sequence). The CDR3 bases are TGTGCCACCAGCAGAGATCGGGTCGGGGAGACCCAGTACTTC. Translated: CATSRDRVGETQYF.

This clonotype has at least ten counts. The gene calls are TRBV5-1 and TRBJ2-7; D remains ambiguous. CDR3 length: 14 amino acids. The V end lost 2 bases, the J end lost 3 bases, and 12 bases lay between the germline ends. From germline, CDR1 is SGHRS and CDR2 YFSETQ. CDR3 nucleotides: TGCGCCAGCAGCTTCGGTTCCATCCACTACGAGCAGTACTTC. As protein: CASSFGSIHYEQYF.